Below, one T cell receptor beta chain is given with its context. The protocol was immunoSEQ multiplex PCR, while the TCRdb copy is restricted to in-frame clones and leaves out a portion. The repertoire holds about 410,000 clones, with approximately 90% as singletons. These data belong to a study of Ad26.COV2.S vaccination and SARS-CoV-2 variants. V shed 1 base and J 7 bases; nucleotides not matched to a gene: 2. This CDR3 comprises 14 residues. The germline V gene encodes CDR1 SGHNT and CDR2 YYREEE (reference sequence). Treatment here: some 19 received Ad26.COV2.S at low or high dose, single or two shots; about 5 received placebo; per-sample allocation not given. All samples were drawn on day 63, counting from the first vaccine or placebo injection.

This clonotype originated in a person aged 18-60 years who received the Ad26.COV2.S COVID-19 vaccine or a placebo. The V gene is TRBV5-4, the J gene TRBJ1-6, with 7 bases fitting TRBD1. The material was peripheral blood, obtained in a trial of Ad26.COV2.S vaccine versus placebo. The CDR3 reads CASSLQGGNSPLHF. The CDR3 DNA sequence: TGTGCCAGCAGCTTGCAGGGGGGCAATTCACCCCTCCACTTT.